The 10 T cell receptor beta chains reported below all come from one sample, sequenced in a study of shared clonotypes between healthy human individuals. Using immunoSEQ multiplex PCR, the repertoire was profiled, and TCRdb retains in-frame clones only, with some absent. This table has roughly 2.5 million clones, around 90% appearing once. Sequenced sample: naive CD4+ T cells sorted from blood. Indicated subset: CD45RA+ positively selected. The receptors stem from a man between 18 and 35 years old in good health.

The V and J genes are TRBV5-6 and TRBJ1-1; the match to TRBD1 covers 11 bases. The CDR3 totals 13 residues. The germline CDR1 and CDR2 sequences are SGHDT and YYEEEE. J lost 6 bases, V lost 3 bases, and 1 base had no gene match. The chain's CDR3 is CASSWGQGAEAFF. The CDR3 DNA sequence: TGTGCCAGCAGCTGGGGACAGGGGGCTGAAGCTTTCTTT.

On this clone itself: Different DNA sequences within this sample yield the same CDR3. This chain uses TRBV7-9 with TRBJ1-1; D gene unclear. Germline V gene data show CDR1 as SEHNR and CDR2 as FQNEAQ (reference sequence). The V and J ends lost 1 base and 6 bases respectively, with 6 bases between them. The CDR3 totals 12 residues. The CDR3: CASSLGGAEAFF. In DNA, the CDR3 is TGTGCCAGCAGCTTAGGGGGAGCTGAAGCTTTCTTT.

The V call is TRBV19, the J call TRBJ1-5, with a tentative D call TRBD1 (5 bases). V dropped 3 bases and J dropped 3 bases, with 18 bases sitting between them. CDR1 LNHDA and CDR2 SQIVND come from the germline V gene (reference sequence). The CDR3 covers 17 residues. The CDR3: CASSILGRERVNQPQHF. The CDR3 DNA is TGTGCCAGTAGTATTTTGGGCAGGGAACGTGTCAATCAGCCCCAGCATTTT.

This rearrangement joins TRBV5-1 to TRBJ2-5; 8 bases fit TRBD2. V shed 4 bases and J 5 bases; nucleotides not matched to a gene: 7. Germline CDR1 is SGHRS and CDR2 is YFSETQ. There are 14 residues in the CDR3. The CDR3 loop reads CASSPSGGGETQYF. The DNA of the CDR3 is TGCGCCAGCAGCCCGAGCGGGGGTGGGGAGACCCAGTACTTC.

This rearrangement joins TRBV15 to TRBJ1-2; 11 nucleotides line up with TRBD1. With 0 bases clipped from V and 4 bases from J, the junction kept 4 bases outside the gene matches. The germline V gene has CDR1 LNHNV and CDR2 YYDKDF (reference sequence). The CDR3 totals 16 residues. CDR3 protein: CATSREDRGLPYGYTF. The CDR3 nucleotides are TGTGCCACCAGCAGAGAGGACAGGGGGCTTCCCTATGGCTACACCTTC. Full variable domain (missing parts from reference TRBV15 and TRBJ1-2): DAMVIQNPRYQVTQFGKPVTLSCSQTLNHNVMYWYQQKSSQAPKLLFHYYDKDFNNEADTPDNFQSRRPNTSFCFLDIRSPGLGDTAMYLCATSREDRGLPYGYTFGSGTRLTVV.

The genes are TRBV19 and TRBJ1-5; maybe TRBD1 (6 bases). The CDR3 consists of 14 residues. Between the trimmed V and J ends, which lost 6 bases and 4 bases, there was a span of 13 bases. Germline CDR1 and CDR2: LNHDA and SQIVND (reference sequence). Here the CDR3 DNA reads TGTGCCAGTAGACACAGGGAGGATAATCAGCCCCAGCATTTT. This gives the protein CASRHREDNQPQHF.

This sequence joins TRBV4-1 and TRBJ1-3; no firm D call. This CDR3 has 16 residues. Deletions cut 1 base from V and 4 bases from J, with 14 bases between. Germline lookup yields CDR1 MGHRA and CDR2 YSYEKL. In nucleotides, the CDR3 is TGCGCCAGCAGCCAAGTTGCAGTTCCGGGGGGAAACACCATATATTTT. It yields the protein CASSQVAVPGGNTIYF.

The J gene is TRBJ1-5, the V gene TRBV27; tentatively, D is TRBD1 (5 bases). CDR1 and CDR2 from the germline V gene are MNHEY and SMNVEV (reference sequence). V lost 0 bases, J lost 0 bases, and 15 bases lay in between. This CDR3 has 18 amino acids. This chain's CDR3 is CASSLSIGGGNSNQPQHF. As DNA, the CDR3 is TGTGCCAGCAGTTTATCGATTGGGGGGGGAAATAGCAATCAGCCCCAGCATTTT.

The chain carries TRBV5-6 and TRBJ2-5, with a possible D match to TRBD1 (6 bases). Looked up from germline, CDR1 is SGHDT and CDR2 is YYEEEE. V lost 2 bases to trimming and J lost 5 bases, with 19 bases between them. CDR3 length: 16 residues. DNA for the CDR3: TGTGCCAGCAGCTTAGAAGTCCGCAGGGACATTGAGACCCAGTACTTC. Translated: CASSLEVRRDIETQYF.

The DNA of the CDR3 is TGTGCCAGCAGCGTAGGAAAGGGAGACAGACATCGTATCTATAATTCACCCCTCCACTTT. Translated, it gives CASSVGKGDRHRIYNSPLHF. The rearrangement joins TRBV9 to TRBJ1-6, with a weak D call TRBD1 (5 bases). CDR1 SGDLS and CDR2 YYNGEE come from the germline V gene. Between the trimmed V and J ends, which lost 0 bases and 3 bases, there was a span of 22 bases. The CDR3 is 20 amino acids. Full variable domain (outside the CDR3, taken from reference TRBV9 and TRBJ1-6): DSGVTQTPKHLITATGQRVTLRCSPRSGDLSVYWYQQSLDQGLQFLIQYYNGEERAKGNILERFSAQQFPDLHSELNLSSLELGDSALYFCASSVGKGDRHRIYNSPLHFGNGTRLTVT.